This T cell receptor (beta chain) was recorded in a study of beta chain features in type 1 diabetes. Sorted CD4+ subsets: naive, central memory, regulatory, stem cell-like memory (CD45RO/CCR7/CD25/CD127/CD95/CD27 panel). Expressed TCRB transcripts were sequenced after all isolated RNA was converted to cDNA. The protocol was immunoSEQ multiplex PCR, while the TCRdb copy is restricted to in-frame clones and leaves out a portion. The profile shows a few hundred thousand clones, roughly 16% of them singletons. This clone was detected a few times. Antigen: not known. Germline V lookup: CDR1 SQVTM, CDR2 ANQGSEA. Trimming removed 3 bases from V and 7 bases from J; junction bases left unmatched: 2. The CDR3 runs 11 residues. Study results and limitations: Lower insertion and higher deletion counts appeared at VDJ junctions in type 1 diabetes patients. In these data, an HLA type influence on TCRB rearrangement remained unresolved. Patients' naive, central memory and Treg TCRB repertoires seemed closer to one another than those of healthy donors.

The chain joins TRBV29-1 to TRBJ1-1; TRBD1 matches at 7 bases. The origin of this receptor is a woman under 30 in good health. The specimen was naive CD4+ T cells from blood. Written as DNA, the CDR3 is TGCAGCGTTGAGGGGACAGTTGAAGCTTTCTTT. Its translation is CSVEGTVEAFF.